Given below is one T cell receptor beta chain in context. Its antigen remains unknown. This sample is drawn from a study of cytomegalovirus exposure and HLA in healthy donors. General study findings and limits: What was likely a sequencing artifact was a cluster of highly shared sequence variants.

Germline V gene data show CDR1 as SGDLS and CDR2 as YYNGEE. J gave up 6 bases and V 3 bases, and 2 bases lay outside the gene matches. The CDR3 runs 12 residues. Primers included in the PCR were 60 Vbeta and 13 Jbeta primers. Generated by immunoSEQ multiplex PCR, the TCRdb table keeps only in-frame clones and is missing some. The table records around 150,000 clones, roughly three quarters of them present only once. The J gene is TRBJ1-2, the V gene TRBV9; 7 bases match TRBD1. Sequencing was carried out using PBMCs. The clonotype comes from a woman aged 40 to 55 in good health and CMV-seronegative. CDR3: CASSDTGDGYTF. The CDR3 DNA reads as TGTGCCAGCAGCGACACAGGGGATGGCTACACCTTC.